This T cell receptor beta chain originates from a study of breast tumors, draining lymph nodes, adjacent tissues. Breast cancer patients provided tissue from their axillary draining lymph nodes. This clonotype was found many times. TCRdb itself ran the multiplex PCR reads through MiXCR, one entry per CDR3 protein. Of some 120,000 distinct CDR3 sequences detected, about 20% appear once; the ten largest clones hold 3% to 4%. The sequence derives from a female donor with breast cancer. Some clones in this sample may be carry-over from other donors' samples. The sample consisted of axillary lymph node tissue.

The CDR3 sequence: CASSKAGYGYTF. CDR3 nucleotides: TGTGCCAGCAGCAAGGCGGGCTATGGCTACACCTTC. The V call is TRBV6-5, the J call TRBJ1-2, with no clear D. CDR1 is MNHEY and CDR2 is SVGAGI in the germline V gene. CDR3 size: 12 residues. Deletions cut 6 bases from V and 4 bases from J, with 9 bases between.